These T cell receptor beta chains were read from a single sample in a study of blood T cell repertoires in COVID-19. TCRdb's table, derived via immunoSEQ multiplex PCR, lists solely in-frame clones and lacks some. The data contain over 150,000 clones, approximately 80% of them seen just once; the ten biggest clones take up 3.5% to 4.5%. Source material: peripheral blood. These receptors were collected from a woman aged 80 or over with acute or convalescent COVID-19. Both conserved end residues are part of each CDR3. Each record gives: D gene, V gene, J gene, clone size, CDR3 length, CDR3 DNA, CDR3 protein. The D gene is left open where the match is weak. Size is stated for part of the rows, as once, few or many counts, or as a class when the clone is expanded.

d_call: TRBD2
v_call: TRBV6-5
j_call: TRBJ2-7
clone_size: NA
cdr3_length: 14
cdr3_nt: TGTGCCAGCAGACCTAGGACTAGCGGCTACGAGCAGTACTTC
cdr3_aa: CASRPRTSGYEQYF

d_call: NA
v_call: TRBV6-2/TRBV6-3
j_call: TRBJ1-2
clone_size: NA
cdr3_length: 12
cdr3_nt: TGTGCCAGCAGTTACTTGGGCCGCGGCTACACCTTC
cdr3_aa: CASSYLGRGYTF

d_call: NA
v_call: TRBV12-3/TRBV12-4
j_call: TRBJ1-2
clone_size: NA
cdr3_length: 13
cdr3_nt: TGTGCCAGCAGTGAGGTCCAGCTCGGGGGCTACACCTTC
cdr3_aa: CASSEVQLGGYTF

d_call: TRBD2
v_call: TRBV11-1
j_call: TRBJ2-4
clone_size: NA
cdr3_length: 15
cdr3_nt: TGTGCCAGCAGCTTCCCTGGAACGGGGGGAAACATTCAGTACTTC
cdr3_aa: CASSFPGTGGNIQYF

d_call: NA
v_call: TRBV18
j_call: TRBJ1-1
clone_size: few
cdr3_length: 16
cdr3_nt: TGTGCCAGCTCACCGAGGAATAGAGGATCCGACACTGAAGCTTTCTTT
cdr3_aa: CASSPRNRGSDTEAFF

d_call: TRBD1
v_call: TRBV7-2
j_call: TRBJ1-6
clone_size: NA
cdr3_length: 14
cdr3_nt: TGTGCCAGCATCGCCGGGACAGTTAATTCACCCCTCCACTTT
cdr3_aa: CASIAGTVNSPLHF

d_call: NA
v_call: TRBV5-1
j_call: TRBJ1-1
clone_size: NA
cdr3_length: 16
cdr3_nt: TGCGCCAGCAGCTTTGACAGCGGGGGGGCCGGCACTGAAGCTTTCTTT
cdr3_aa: CASSFDSGGAGTEAFF

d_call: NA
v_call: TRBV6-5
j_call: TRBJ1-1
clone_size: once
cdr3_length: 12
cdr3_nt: TGTGCCAGCAGTTACTCTTCCGGGATGGCTTTCTTT
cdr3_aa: CASSYSSGMAFF

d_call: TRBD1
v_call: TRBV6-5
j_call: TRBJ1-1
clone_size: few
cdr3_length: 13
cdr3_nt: TGTGCCACAACGACAGGGGACCGCACTGAAGCTTTCTTT
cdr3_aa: CATTTGDRTEAFF

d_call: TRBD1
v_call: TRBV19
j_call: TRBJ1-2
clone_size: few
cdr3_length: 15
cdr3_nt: TGTGCCAGTAGCTCGGGACAGATCCTTAACTATGGCTACACCTTC
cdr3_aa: CASSSGQILNYGYTF

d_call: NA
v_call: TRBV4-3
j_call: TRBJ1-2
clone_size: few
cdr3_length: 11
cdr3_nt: TGCGCCAGCAGCCAAGACAGTGGCTACACCTTC
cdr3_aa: CASSQDSGYTF

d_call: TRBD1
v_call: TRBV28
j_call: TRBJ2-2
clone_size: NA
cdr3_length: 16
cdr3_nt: TGTGCCAGCAGTTTGGGGACAGGGGGCCGCACCGGGGAGCTGTTTTTT
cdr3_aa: CASSLGTGGRTGELFF

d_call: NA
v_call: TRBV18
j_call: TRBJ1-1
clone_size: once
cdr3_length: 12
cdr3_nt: TGTGCCAGCTCGGATAGGGGCACTGAAGCTTTCTTT
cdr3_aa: CASSDRGTEAFF

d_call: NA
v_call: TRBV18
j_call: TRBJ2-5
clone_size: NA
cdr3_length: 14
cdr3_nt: TGTGCCAGCTCACCACTACGAGGGTCGGAGACCCAGTACTTC
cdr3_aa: CASSPLRGSETQYF

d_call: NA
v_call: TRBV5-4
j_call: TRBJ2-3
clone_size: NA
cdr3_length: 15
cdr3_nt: TGTGCCAGCAGCTTGGACTCGGGAGTAAGGAATACGCAGTATTTT
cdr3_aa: CASSLDSGVRNTQYF

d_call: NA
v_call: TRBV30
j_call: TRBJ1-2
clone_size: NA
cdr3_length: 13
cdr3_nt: TGTGCCTGGAGCGGGGGGGACGGGTATGGCTACACCTTC
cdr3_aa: CAWSGGDGYGYTF

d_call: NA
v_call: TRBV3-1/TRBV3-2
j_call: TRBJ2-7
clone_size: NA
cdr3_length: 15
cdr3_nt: TGTGCCAGCAACCTCCGGGGGGCGCCGTTCTACGAGCAGTACTTC
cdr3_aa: CASNLRGAPFYEQYF

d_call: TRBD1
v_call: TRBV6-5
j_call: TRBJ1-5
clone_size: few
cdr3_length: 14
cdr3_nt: TGTGCCAGCAGTCGGACAGGGGGCAATCAGCCCCAGCATTTT
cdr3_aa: CASSRTGGNQPQHF

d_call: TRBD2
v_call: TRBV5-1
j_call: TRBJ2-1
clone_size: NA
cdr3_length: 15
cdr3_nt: TGCGCCAGCAGCTTGGAACTAGCGGGTCGGGGAGAGCAGTTCTTC
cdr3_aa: CASSLELAGRGEQFF

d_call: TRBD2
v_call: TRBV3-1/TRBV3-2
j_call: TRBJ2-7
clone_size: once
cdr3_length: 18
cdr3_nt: TGTGCCAGCAGCCAAGACCCAGCGGGAGGGCCTTCCCCCTACGAGCAGTACTTC
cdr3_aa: CASSQDPAGGPSPYEQYF

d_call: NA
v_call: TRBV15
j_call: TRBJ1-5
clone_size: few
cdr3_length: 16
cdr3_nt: TGTGCCACCAGCAGAGATACCCAGCGGGGCAATCAGCCCCAGCATTTT
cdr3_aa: CATSRDTQRGNQPQHF

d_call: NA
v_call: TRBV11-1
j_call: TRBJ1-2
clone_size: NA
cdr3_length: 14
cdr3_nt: TGTGCCAGCAGCCCCCCGGAGCCTCCGTATGGCTACACCTTC
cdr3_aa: CASSPPEPPYGYTF

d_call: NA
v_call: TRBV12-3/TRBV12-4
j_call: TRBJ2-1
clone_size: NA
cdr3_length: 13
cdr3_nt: TGTGCCAGCAGTCCTGCGTTTAGCAATGAGCAGTTCTTC
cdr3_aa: CASSPAFSNEQFF